These 15 T cell receptor beta chains share one sample of origin, sequenced in a study of T cell responses to AZD1222 COVID-19 vaccine. Some clones are missing from TCRdb's copy, which holds only in-frame ones; the method was immunoSEQ multiplex PCR. Of 150,000 or so clones listed, about nine tenths are singletons. This sample comprised peripheral blood, obtained on day 0 of AZD1222 vaccination. The source of these receptors is an adult in good health.

The V gene is TRBV10-3, the J gene TRBJ2-7; TRBD2 might be the D (5 bases). Germline V gene lookup returns CDR1 ENHRY and CDR2 SYGVKD. Trimming took 4 bases from V and 0 from J, leaving 13 bases between them. The CDR3 extends over 15 amino acids. In nucleotides, the CDR3 is TGTGCCATCAGTGTTCATTCGGGAAGCTCCTACGAGCAGTACTTC. The encoded protein is CAISVHSGSSYEQYF.

The chain combines TRBV2 with TRBJ2-7; D might be TRBD1 or TRBD2, each matching 5 bases. Trimming removed 8 bases at V and 3 bases at J, with 17 bases between. CDR1 SNHLY and CDR2 FYNNEI come from the germline V gene. The CDR3 totals 14 residues. CDR3 amino acids: CASRGFRDSYEQYF. The CDR3, as DNA: TGTGCCAGCCGGGGTTTTCGCGACAGCTACGAGCAGTACTTC.

The J gene is TRBJ1-2, the V gene TRBV30; D may be TRBD1 (6 bases). The V gene lost 0 bases and the J gene lost 3 bases, with 14 bases spanning the gap. The CDR3 is 15 residues long. The germline CDR1 and CDR2 sequences are GTSNPN and SVGIG (reference sequence). The CDR3 loop is CAWSVRQAKYYGYTF. The CDR3 nucleotides read TGTGCCTGGAGTGTTAGACAGGCTAAATACTATGGCTACACCTTC.

V is TRBV11-2 and J is TRBJ1-1; TRBD1 matches 9 bases. The germline CDR1 and CDR2 sequences are SGHAT and FQNNGV. This CDR3 is 17 amino acids long. After removal of 0 bases from V and 5 bases from J, the junction contained 10 bases not matched to a gene. CDR3 in DNA: TGTGCCAGCAGCTTAGATCCCGAAAAACAGGGGGCAACTGAAGCTTTCTTT. This sequence encodes CASSLDPEKQGATEAFF.

The V gene is TRBV6-5, the J gene TRBJ2-3; D not resolved. CDR3 length: 14 residues. Germline CDR1 reads MNHEY; CDR2 reads SVGAGI. The V end was cut by 6 bases, the J end by 1 base, with 11 bases between. The CDR3 protein is CASSFFSGTDTQYF. In DNA, the CDR3 is TGTGCCAGCAGCTTTTTCAGCGGCACAGATACGCAGTATTTT.

This clone was counted a single time. The chain couples TRBV18 to TRBJ1-3, with D unresolved. The V gene's germline CDR1 is KGHSH and CDR2 LQKENI. There are 16 residues in the CDR3. V shed 8 bases and J shed 3 bases, with 20 bases lying between them. For the CDR3, the DNA is TGTGCCAGCGCTACCTCGAGTGTAGGAAATGGAAACACCATATATTTT. This sequence encodes CASATSSVGNGNTIYF.

V usage is TRBV5-6 and J usage is TRBJ1-6, with a tentative D call TRBD1 (5 bases). Germline V lookup: CDR1 SGHDT, CDR2 YYEEEE. The V end lost 0 bases, the J end lost 7 bases, and 23 bases lay between the germline ends. This CDR3 spans 19 amino acids. The CDR3 protein is CASSLEGPGRGARNSPLHF. For the CDR3, the DNA is TGTGCCAGCAGCTTGGAAGGGCCAGGTCGAGGGGCGAGGAATTCACCCCTCCACTTT.

The CDR3 loop is CAERTGAGYTF. In nucleotides, the CDR3 is TGTGCTGAAAGGACAGGGGCAGGCTACACCTTC. The chain joins TRBV30 to TRBJ1-2, with 9 bases that match TRBD1. Germline values: CDR1 GTSNPN, CDR2 SVGIG (reference sequence). The CDR3 loop spans 11 amino acids.

The CDR3 nucleotides read TGTGCCGCGGGCGATCCAACGGCGCAGTATTTT. This codes for CAAGDPTAQYF. The chain carries TRBV10-3 and TRBJ2-3, with a weak D call TRBD2 (5 bases). The CDR3 length is 11 residues. Germline V gives CDR1 ENHRY, CDR2 SYGVKD. Trimming removed 11 bases at V and 10 bases at J, with 16 bases between.

The chain carries TRBV3-1 (or the pseudogene TRBV3-2) and TRBJ2-5; 12 positions match TRBD2. This CDR3 has 17 residues. V shed 4 bases, J shed 5 bases, and the junction held 11 bases outside the gene matches. The germline gives CDR1 LGHDT, CDR2 YNNKEL (reference sequence). The CDR3 is CASSPPGLAGRRETQYF. DNA of the CDR3: TGTGCCAGCAGCCCCCCGGGACTAGCGGGTAGGAGGGAGACCCAGTACTTC.

The chain has TRBV27 and TRBJ1-2; D is uncertain. Germline V gene lookup returns CDR1 MNHEY and CDR2 SMNVEV (reference sequence). CDR3 length: 15 amino acids. V was shortened by 3 bases and J by 0 bases, with 11 bases between the two germline ends. The CDR3 protein is CASSLGTQANYGYTF. The DNA for the CDR3 is TGTGCCAGCAGTTTGGGCACACAAGCTAACTATGGCTACACCTTC.

V is TRBV29-1 and J is TRBJ2-4, with 7 nucleotides matching TRBD1. The CDR3 sequence is 11 residues long. Germline lookup yields CDR1 SQVTM and CDR2 ANQGSEA. Trimming took 7 bases from V and 5 from J; bases not matched to a gene: 2. As DNA, the CDR3 is TGCAGCGGGGACAGAGAAAACATTCAGTACTTC. Translation: CSGDRENIQYF.

In this sample, this clone turned up a few times. J is TRBJ2-1 and V is TRBV10-3; either TRBD1 or TRBD2 may fit D (6 bases each). V was clipped by 7 bases and J by 5 bases, with 18 bases between them. The CDR3 contains 15 residues. Germline V gene lookup returns CDR1 ENHRY and CDR2 SYGVKD. The CDR3 coding sequence is TGTGCCATCAATGGGGGCGGGACTGGACACAATGAGCAGTTCTTC. Amino acids: CAINGGGTGHNEQFF.

The sample holds a few counts of this clone. This chain links TRBV24-1 with TRBJ1-6, with a possible D match to TRBD1 (5 bases). Germline loops: CDR1 KGHDR, CDR2 SFDVKD. This CDR3 contains 13 residues. V was cut by 6 bases and J by 7 bases, with 9 bases left in between. CDR3 bases: TGTGCCACCAGTCGGGGCGACAATTCACCCCTCCACTTT. Protein product: CATSRGDNSPLHF.

The gene calls are TRBV11-3 and TRBJ2-7, with 10 bases aligning to TRBD1. Germline trimming cut 5 bases from V and 4 bases from J; bases unmatched to any gene: 5. The germline V gene encodes CDR1 SGHNT and CDR2 YENEEA. CDR3 size: 14 residues. The CDR3 loop is CASSPDRGGYEQYF. For the CDR3, the DNA is TGTGCCAGCAGCCCGGACAGGGGGGGTTACGAGCAGTACTTC.